These T cell receptor beta chains were read from a single sample in a study of T cell responses to AZD1222 COVID-19 vaccine. The data were produced by immunoSEQ multiplex PCR, yet TCRdb's version contains in-frame clones alone and is incomplete. The data contain 45,000 to 55,000 clones, more than 65% of them singletons. Sample: peripheral blood, taken on day 0 of MenACWY control vaccination. Receptors were obtained from an adult in good health. The CDR3 runs from the conserved cysteine through the conserved F or W. Each record gives: J gene, D gene, clone size, V gene, CDR3 protein, CDR3 DNA. D genes are given only for firm matches. Size is stated for part of the rows, as once, few or many counts, or as a class when the clone is expanded.

>TRBJ2-1|-|-|TRBV28
CASRSTSRAEQFF
TGTGCCAGCAGGTCCACTAGCAGGGCTGAGCAGTTCTTC
>TRBJ2-7|TRBD2|-|TRBV14
CASSQVGSGVYEQYF
TGTGCCAGCAGCCAAGTGGGTAGCGGGGTCTACGAGCAGTACTTC
>TRBJ2-7|-|-|TRBV15
CATSTSESSYEQYF
TGTGCCACCAGCACCTCAGAAAGCTCCTACGAGCAGTACTTC
>TRBJ1-2|-|-|TRBV28
CASIPKGYYGYTF
TGTGCCAGCATACCAAAGGGGTACTATGGCTACACCTTC
>TRBJ1-1|-|few|TRBV28
CASRGKPEAFF
TGTGCCAGCAGGGGAAAGCCCGAAGCTTTCTTT
>TRBJ1-3|-|few|TRBV9
CASSVDPGAGNTIYF
TGTGCCAGCAGCGTAGATCCAGGGGCTGGAAACACCATATATTTT
>TRBJ2-7|-|-|TRBV6-1
CASSEVSLTYEQYF
TGTGCCAGCAGCGAAGTCTCACTAACCTACGAGCAGTACTTC
>TRBJ2-7|TRBD2|-|TRBV5-1
CASSYGLAQSYEQYF
TGCGCCAGCAGCTACGGACTAGCCCAATCGTACGAGCAGTACTTC
>TRBJ2-7|-|-|TRBV11-2
CASSLERRMGEQYF
TGTGCCAGCAGCTTAGAAAGGCGGATGGGCGAGCAGTACTTC
>TRBJ1-2|-|-|TRBV5-1
CASRVYRESGGYTF
TGCGCCAGCAGAGTCTACAGGGAATCGGGTGGCTACACCTTC
>TRBJ1-2|TRBD1|-|TRBV6-6
CASRRKILPGQGFGYGYTF
TGTGCCAGTCGTCGAAAAATCTTACCGGGACAGGGCTTCGGCTATGGCTACACCTTC
>TRBJ2-3|TRBD2|-|TRBV6-4
CASSDSGGGAPDTQYF
TGTGCCAGCAGTGACTCGGGCGGGGGGGCTCCAGATACGCAGTATTTT
>TRBJ2-7|TRBD1|few|TRBV7-9
CASSLGTGKTYEQYF
TGTGCCAGCAGCCTGGGGACAGGGAAAACCTACGAGCAGTACTTC
>TRBJ1-1|-|-|TRBV9
CASSREGLRLDTEAFF
TGTGCCAGCAGCCGTGAAGGGTTGAGGTTGGACACTGAAGCTTTCTTT
>TRBJ2-4|-|-|TRBV5-1
CASSLGTSSALSYF
TGCGCCAGCAGCTTAGGCACCAGCAGCGCCCTATCCTACTTC
>TRBJ2-1|-|-|TRBV6-6
CASSTPQLSNEQFF
TGTGCCAGCAGCACCCCACAGCTGAGCAATGAGCAGTTCTTC
>TRBJ1-1|-|few|TRBV5-6
CASSTDTENVAFF
TGTGCCAGCAGCACCGACACGGAGAACGTAGCTTTCTTT
>TRBJ2-1|-|once|TRBV19
CASSDGSSYNEQFF
TGTGCCAGTAGTGACGGGAGCTCCTACAATGAGCAGTTCTTC
>TRBJ2-4|-|few|TRBV5-6
CASSHRGRARENIQYF
TGTGCCAGCAGCCACAGGGGGAGGGCCAGGGAAAACATTCAGTACTTC
>TRBJ1-2|-|-|TRBV12-3/TRBV12-4
CASSLKGNYGYTF
TGTGCCAGCAGTTTAAAGGGTAACTATGGCTACACCTTC
>TRBJ2-3|-|-|TRBV9
CASSFSDSTDTQYF
TGTGCCAGCAGCTTCTCGGATTCGACAGATACGCAGTATTTT
>TRBJ1-4|-|-|TRBV7-9
CASSLGDRKYEKLFF
TGTGCCAGCAGCTTAGGTGACAGAAAGTATGAAAAACTGTTTTTT
>TRBJ1-2|-|-|TRBV29-1
CSVEGTALHYGYTF
TGCAGCGTTGAAGGTACGGCCTTACACTATGGCTACACCTTC
>TRBJ2-2|-|few|TRBV3-1/TRBV3-2
CASTGGGSKGNTGELFF
TGTGCCAGCACCGGAGGGGGCTCCAAAGGGAACACCGGGGAGCTGTTTTTT
>TRBJ1-1|TRBD1|-|TRBV7-9
CASSPQGQGSNTEAFF
TGTGCCAGCAGCCCTCAAGGACAGGGGTCGAACACTGAAGCTTTCTTT